This T cell receptor beta chain stems from a study of vaccination effects on CD4 cells after COVID-19. CDR1 is MNHEY and CDR2 is SMNVEV in the germline V gene (reference sequence). The J segment lost 3 bases and the V segment lost 10 bases, leaving 7 bases of the junction unmatched. CDR3 length: 15 residues. Antigen-specific CD4+ T cells were first expanded with viral peptide pools by the ViraFEST assay and only then sequenced. CD4+ T cells were isolated after approximately 10 days of culture. The person acquired a PCR-confirmed SARS-CoV-2 infection between March and December 2020. Produced via immunoSEQ multiplex PCR; TCRdb's table is partial and in-frame only. The table has tens of thousands of clones, roughly 74% seen once. Regarding this clone: Its antigen is not known.

This chain uses TRBV27 with TRBJ2-2; 11 bases fit TRBD2. The sequence was collected from a human donor who had a prior SARS-CoV-2 infection. This specimen consisted of CD4+ T cells from PBMCs cultured with a peptide pool, obtained before COVID-19 vaccination. The CDR3 reads CATRTSGRYTGELFF. In nucleotides, the CDR3 is TGTGCCACCCGGACTAGCGGGCGATACACCGGGGAGCTGTTTTTT.